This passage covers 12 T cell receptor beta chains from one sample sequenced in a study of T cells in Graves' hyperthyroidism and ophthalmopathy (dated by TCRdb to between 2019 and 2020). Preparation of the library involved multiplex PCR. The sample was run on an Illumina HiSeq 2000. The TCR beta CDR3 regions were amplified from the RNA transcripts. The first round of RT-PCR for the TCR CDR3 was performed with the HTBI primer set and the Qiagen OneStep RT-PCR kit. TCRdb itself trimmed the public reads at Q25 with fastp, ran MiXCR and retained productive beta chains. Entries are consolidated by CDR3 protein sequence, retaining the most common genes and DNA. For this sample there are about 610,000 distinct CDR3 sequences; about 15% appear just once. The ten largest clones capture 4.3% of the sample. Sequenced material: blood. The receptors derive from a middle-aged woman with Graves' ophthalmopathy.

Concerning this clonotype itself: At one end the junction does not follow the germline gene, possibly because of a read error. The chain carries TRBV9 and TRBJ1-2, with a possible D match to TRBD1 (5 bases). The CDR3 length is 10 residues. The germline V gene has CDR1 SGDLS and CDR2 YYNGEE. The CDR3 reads CASSVVGTLF. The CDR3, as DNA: TGTGCCAGCAGCGTAGTTGGGACCTTATTC.

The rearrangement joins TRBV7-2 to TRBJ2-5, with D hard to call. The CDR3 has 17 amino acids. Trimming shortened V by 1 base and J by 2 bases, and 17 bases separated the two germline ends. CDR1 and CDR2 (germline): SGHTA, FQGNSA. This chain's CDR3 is CASSLVVQAGPQETQYF. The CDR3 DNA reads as TGTGCCAGCAGCTTAGTCGTTCAAGCTGGGCCGCAAGAGACCCAGTACTTC.

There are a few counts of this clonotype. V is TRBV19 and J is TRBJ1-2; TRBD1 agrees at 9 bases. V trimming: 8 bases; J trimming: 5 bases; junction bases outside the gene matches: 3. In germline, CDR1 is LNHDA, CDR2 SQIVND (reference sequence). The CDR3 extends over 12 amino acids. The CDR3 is CASWDRAYGYTF. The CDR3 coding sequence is TGTGCCAGTTGGGACAGGGCGTATGGCTACACCTTC.

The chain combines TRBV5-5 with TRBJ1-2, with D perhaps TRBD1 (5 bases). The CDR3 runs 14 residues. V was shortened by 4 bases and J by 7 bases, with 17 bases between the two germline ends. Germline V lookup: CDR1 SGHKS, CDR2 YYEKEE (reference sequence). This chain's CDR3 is CASSPDGTGGGYTF. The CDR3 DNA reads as TGTGCCAGCAGCCCGGACGGGACCGGCGGTGGCTACACCTTC. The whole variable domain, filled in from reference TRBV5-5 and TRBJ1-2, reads DAGVTQSPTHLIKTRGQQVTLRCSPISGHKSVSWYQQVLGQGPQFIFQYYEKEERGRGNFPDRFSARQFPNYSSELNVNALLLGDSALYLCASSPDGTGGGYTFGSGTRLTVV.

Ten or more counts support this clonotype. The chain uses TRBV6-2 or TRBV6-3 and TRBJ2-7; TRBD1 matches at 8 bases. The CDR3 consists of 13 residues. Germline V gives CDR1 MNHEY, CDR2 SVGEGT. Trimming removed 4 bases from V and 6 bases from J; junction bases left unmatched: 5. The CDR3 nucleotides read TGTGCCAGCAGTTCCTGGGACAGGAGCGAGCAGTACTTC. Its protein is CASSSWDRSEQYF.

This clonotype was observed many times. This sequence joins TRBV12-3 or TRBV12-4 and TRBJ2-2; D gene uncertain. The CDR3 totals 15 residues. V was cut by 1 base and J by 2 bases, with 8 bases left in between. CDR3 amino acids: CASSLGARNTGELFF. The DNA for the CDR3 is TGTGCCAGCAGTTTAGGGGCTAGAAACACCGGGGAGCTGTTTTTT.

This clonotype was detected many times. The CDR3: CASSLAGGRQETQYF. The CDR3 DNA reads TGTGCCAGCAGCCTAGCGGGAGGCCGCCAAGAGACCCAGTACTTC. This sequence joins TRBV12-3 or TRBV12-4 and TRBJ2-5; 11 bases align to TRBD2. The CDR3 consists of 15 residues. V dropped 6 bases and J dropped 1; count of bases not matched to a gene: 4.

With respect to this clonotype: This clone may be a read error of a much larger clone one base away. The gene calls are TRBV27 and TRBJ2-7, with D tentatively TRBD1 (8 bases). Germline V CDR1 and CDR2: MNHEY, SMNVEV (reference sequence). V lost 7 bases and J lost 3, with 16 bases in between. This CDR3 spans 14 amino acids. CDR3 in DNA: TGTGCCAGCAACTCGGACAGGGAGGGCTACGAGCAGTACTTC. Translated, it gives CASNSDREGYEQYF.

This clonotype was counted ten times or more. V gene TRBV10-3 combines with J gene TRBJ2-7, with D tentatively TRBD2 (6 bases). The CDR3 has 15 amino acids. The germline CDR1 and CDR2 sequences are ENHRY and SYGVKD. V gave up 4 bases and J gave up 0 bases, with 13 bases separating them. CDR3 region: CAISGGDGSSYEQYF. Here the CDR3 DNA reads TGTGCCATCAGTGGGGGGGACGGAAGCTCCTACGAGCAGTACTTC.

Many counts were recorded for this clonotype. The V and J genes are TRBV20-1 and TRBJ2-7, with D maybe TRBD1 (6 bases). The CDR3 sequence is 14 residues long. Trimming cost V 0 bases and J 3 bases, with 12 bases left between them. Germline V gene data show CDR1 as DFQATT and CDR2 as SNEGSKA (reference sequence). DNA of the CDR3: TGCAGTGCTAGAGATTGGGACACCTTCTACGAGCAGTACTTC. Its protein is CSARDWDTFYEQYF.

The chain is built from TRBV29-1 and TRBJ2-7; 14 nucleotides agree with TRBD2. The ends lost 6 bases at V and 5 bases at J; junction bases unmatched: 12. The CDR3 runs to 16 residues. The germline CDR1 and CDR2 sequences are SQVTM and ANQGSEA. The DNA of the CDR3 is TGCAGCGTGAAACCGGGACTAGCGGGAGATTACGACGAGCAGTACTTC. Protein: CSVKPGLAGDYDEQYF.

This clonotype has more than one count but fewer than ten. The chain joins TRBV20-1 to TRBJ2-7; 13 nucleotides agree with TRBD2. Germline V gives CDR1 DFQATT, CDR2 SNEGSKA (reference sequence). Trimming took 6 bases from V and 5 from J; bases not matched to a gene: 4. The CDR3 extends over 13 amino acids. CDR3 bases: TGCAGTGCCCCGGGACTAGCGGGACACGAGCAGTACTTC. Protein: CSAPGLAGHEQYF.